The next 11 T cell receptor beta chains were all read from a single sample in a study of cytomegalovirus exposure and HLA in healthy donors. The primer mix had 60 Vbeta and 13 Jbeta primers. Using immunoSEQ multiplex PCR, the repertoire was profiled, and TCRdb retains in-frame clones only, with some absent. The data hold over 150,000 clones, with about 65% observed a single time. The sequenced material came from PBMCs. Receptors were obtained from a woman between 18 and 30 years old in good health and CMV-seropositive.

This CDR3 is CASGGQTYSNQPQHF. The CDR3 nucleotides read TGTGCCAGCGGAGGGCAGACCTATAGCAATCAGCCCCAGCATTTT. V usage is TRBV19 and J usage is TRBJ1-5; D gene ambiguous. Germline V gene sequence: CDR1 LNHDA, CDR2 SQIVND (reference sequence). This CDR3 has 15 residues. Trimming took off 9 bases at V and 0 bases at J, with 15 bases between the two ends.

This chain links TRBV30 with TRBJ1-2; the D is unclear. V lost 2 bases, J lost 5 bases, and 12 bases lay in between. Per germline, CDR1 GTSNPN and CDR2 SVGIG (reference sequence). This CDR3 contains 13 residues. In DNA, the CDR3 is TGTGCCTGGAGTAGTGGACGGGAGTATGGCTACACCTTC. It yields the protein CAWSSGREYGYTF.

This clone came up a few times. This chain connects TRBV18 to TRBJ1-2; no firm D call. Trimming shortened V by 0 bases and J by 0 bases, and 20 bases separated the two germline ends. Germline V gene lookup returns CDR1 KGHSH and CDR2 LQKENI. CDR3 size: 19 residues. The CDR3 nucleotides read TGTGCCAGCTCACCACCTTGGTTTTCGGGGTCTACCACTAACTATGGCTACACCTTC. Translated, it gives CASSPPWFSGSTTNYGYTF.

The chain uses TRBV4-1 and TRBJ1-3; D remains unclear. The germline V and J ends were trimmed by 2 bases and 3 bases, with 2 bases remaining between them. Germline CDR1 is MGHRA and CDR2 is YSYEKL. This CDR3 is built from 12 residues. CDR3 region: CASSQLGNTIYF. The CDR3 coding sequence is TGCGCCAGCAGCCAACTTGGAAACACCATATATTTT.

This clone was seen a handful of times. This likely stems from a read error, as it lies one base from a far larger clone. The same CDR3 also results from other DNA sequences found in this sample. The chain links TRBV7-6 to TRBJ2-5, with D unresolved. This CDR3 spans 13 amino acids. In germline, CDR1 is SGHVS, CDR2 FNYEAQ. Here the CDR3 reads CASSPWRGETQYF. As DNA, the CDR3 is TGTGCGAGCAGCCCTTGGAGAGGAGAGACCCAGTACTTC.

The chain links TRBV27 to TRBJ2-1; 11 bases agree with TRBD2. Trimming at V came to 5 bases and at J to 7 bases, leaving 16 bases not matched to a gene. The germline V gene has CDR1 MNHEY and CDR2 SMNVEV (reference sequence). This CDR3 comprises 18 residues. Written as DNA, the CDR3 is TGTGCCAGCAGTCCGCCCGGGGTACTAGCGGGAGTATCAAATGAGCAGTTCTTC. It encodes CASSPPGVLAGVSNEQFF.

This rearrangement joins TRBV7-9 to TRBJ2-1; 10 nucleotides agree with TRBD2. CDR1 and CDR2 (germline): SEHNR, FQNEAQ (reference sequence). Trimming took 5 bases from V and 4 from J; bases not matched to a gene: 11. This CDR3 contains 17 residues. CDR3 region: CASSQGPSGSAYNEQFF. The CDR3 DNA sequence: TGTGCCAGCAGCCAGGGCCCTAGCGGGAGTGCATACAATGAGCAGTTCTTC.

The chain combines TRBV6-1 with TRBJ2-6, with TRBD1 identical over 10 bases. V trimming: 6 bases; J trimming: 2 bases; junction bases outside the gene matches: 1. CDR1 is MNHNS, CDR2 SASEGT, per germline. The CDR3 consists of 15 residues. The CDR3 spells CASRTGGAGANVLTF. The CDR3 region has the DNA TGTGCCAGCAGGACAGGGGGCGCTGGGGCCAACGTCCTGACTTTC.

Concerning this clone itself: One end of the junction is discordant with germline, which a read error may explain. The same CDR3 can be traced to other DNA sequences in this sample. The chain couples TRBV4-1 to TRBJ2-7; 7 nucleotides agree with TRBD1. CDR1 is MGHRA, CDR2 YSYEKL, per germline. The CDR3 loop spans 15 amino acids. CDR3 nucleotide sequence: TGTGCCAGCAGTCTTTCTCCGGGACAGTCCAACGAGCAGTACTTC. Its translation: CASSLSPGQSNEQYF.

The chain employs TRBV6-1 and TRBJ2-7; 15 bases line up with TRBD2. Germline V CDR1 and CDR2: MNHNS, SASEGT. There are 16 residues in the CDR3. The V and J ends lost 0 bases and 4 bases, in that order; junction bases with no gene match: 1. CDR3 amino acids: CASSEAGTSGRYEQYF. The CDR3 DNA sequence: TGTGCCAGCAGTGAAGCGGGGACTAGCGGGAGGTACGAGCAGTACTTC.

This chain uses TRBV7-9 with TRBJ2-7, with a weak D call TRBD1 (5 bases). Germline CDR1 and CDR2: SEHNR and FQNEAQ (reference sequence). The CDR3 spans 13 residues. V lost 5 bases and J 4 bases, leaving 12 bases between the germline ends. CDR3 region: CASSKDQGYEQYF. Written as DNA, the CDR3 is TGTGCCAGCAGCAAGGACCAGGGTTACGAGCAGTACTTC. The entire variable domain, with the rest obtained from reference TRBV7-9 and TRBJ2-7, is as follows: DTGVSQNPRHKITKRGQNVTFRCDPISEHNRLYWYRQTLGQGPEFLTYFQNEAQLEKSRLLSDRFSAERPKGSFSTLEIQRTEQGDSAMYLCASSKDQGYEQYFGPGTRLTVT.